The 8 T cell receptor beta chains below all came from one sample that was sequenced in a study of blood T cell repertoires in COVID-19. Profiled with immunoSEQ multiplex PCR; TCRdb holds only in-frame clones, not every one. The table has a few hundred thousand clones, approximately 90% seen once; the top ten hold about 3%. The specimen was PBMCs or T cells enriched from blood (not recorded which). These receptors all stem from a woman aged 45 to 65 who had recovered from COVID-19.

CDR3 region: CSAPDRGGYTF. The CDR3 DNA sequence: TGCAGTGCGCCGGACAGGGGAGGCTACACCTTC. The V call is TRBV20-1, the J call TRBJ1-2, with 9 bases fitting TRBD1. Germline loops: CDR1 DFQATT, CDR2 SNEGSKA (reference sequence). The ends lost 6 bases at V and 8 bases at J; junction bases unmatched: 4. The CDR3 covers 11 residues.

DNA for the CDR3: TGTGCCAGCAGTCCCACGGCCGGGAGGGCCCTCTATGAGCAGTTCTTC. Protein sequence: CASSPTAGRALYEQFF. The chain is built from TRBV28 and TRBJ2-1; 8 bases fit TRBD2. The CDR3 covers 16 residues. From germline, CDR1 is MDHEN and CDR2 SYDVKM. After removal of 5 bases from V and 8 bases from J, the junction contained 14 bases not matched to a gene.

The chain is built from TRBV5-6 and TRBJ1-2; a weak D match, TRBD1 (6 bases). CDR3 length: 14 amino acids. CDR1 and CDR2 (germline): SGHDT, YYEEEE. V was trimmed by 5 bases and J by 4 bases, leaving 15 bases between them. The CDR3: CASSPTGLFYGYTF. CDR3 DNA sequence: TGTGCCAGCAGTCCGACAGGTCTATTCTATGGCTACACCTTC.

The CDR3 nucleotides are TGTGCCAGCAGGGCGGACAGAGATACGCAGTATTTT. Its protein is CASRADRDTQYF. This chain uses TRBV2 with TRBJ2-3; possibly TRBD1 for D (6 bases). Trimming left V 6 bases short and J 5 bases short, with 9 bases between. CDR3 length: 12 residues. Germline V gene data show CDR1 as SNHLY and CDR2 as FYNNEI.

The CDR3 bases are TGTGCCAGCAGCTTAGTTGGCGGGGTGGGAGAGACCCAGTACTTC. It yields the protein CASSLVGGVGETQYF. This chain links TRBV7-2 with TRBJ2-5; possible D gene TRBD2, 6 bases. The CDR3 is 15 residues long. CDR1 and CDR2 (germline): SGHTA, FQGNSA. The V gene lost 1 base and the J gene lost 4 bases, with 13 bases spanning the gap. Full variable domain (remainder filled in from reference TRBV7-2 and TRBJ2-5): GAGVSQSPSNKVTEKGKDVELRCDPISGHTALYWYRQSLGQGLEFLIYFQGNSAPDKSGLPSDRFSAERTGGSVSTLTIQRTQQEDSAVYLCASSLVGGVGETQYFGPGTRLLVL.

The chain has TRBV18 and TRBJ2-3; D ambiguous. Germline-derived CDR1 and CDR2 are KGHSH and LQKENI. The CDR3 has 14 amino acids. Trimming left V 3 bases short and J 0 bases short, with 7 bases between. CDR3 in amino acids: CASSPLYSTDTQYF. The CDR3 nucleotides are TGTGCCAGCTCACCCCTATATAGCACAGATACGCAGTATTTT.

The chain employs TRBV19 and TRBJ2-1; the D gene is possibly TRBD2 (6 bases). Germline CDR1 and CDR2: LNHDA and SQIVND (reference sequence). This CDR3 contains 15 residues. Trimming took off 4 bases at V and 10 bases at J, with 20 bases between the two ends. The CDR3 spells CASSTGVIGGYEQFF. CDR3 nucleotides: TGTGCCAGTAGTACGGGAGTCATAGGCGGGTACGAGCAGTTCTTC.

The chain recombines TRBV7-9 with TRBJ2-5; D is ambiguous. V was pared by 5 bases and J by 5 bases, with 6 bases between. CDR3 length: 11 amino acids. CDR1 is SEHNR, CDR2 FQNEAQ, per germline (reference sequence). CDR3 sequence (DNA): TGTGCCAGCAGCCTTAGCGAGACCCAGTACTTC. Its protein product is CASSLSETQYF.